These 8 T cell receptor beta chains were sequenced from one sample in a study of CD8+CD57+ T cells in acquired aplastic anemia (dated by TCRdb to the late 2010s). The sequencer listed for this sample is Illumina HiSeq 2000. Genomic DNA served as template for TCR beta VDJ combination and CDR3 sequence profiling. TCRdb reran the public reads through fastp at Q25 and MiXCR, keeping productive beta chains. Entries that share a CDR3 protein sequence are merged under the most common genes and DNA. The sample table shows 35,000 to 45,000 distinct CDR3 sequences, and more than 75% are seen once. The top ten constitute 20% to 25% of the sample. Sequencing used sorted CD4+, CD8+, or CD8+CD57+ T cells (not recorded which) from PBMCs. These TCRs come from a human donor in good health, serving as a control.

V gene TRBV15 combines with J gene TRBJ2-1; 7 bases are a match to TRBD2. This CDR3 comprises 17 residues. The germline V gene encodes CDR1 LNHNV and CDR2 YYDKDF (reference sequence). Trimming at V came to 1 base and at J to 4 bases, leaving 10 bases not matched to a gene. The CDR3, as DNA: TGTGCCACCAGCAGAGTGGGGAGGGAGCCGGGTTACAATGAGCAGTTCTTC. It yields the protein CATSRVGREPGYNEQFF.

The genes are TRBV12-5 and TRBJ1-3; D ambiguous. Germline values: CDR1 LGHNT, CDR2 FRNRAP. The germline V and J ends were trimmed by 7 bases and 2 bases, with 12 bases remaining between them. The CDR3 length is 14 residues. The CDR3 nucleotides are TGTGCTAGTGCCACGGGAGGCGCTGGAAACACCATATATTTT. It translates to CASATGGAGNTIYF.

By its share, this clonotype is medium-sized. The gene calls are TRBV7-7 and TRBJ2-5; 7 bases are a match to TRBD2. The V gene end was trimmed by 1 base and the J gene end by 4 bases; junction bases not matched to a gene: 9. The germline CDR1 and CDR2 sequences are SSHAT and FNYEAQ (reference sequence). This CDR3 contains 16 residues. CDR3: CASSLVPAGSGETQYF. In DNA form, the CDR3 reads TGTGCCAGCAGCTTAGTTCCAGCGGGGTCCGGAGAGACCCAGTACTTC.

The chain employs TRBV25-1 and TRBJ2-7; possible D gene TRBD1, 6 bases. Per the germline V gene, CDR1 is MGHDK and CDR2 is SYGVNS. This CDR3 is 14 amino acids long. Trimming shortened V by 5 bases and J by 6 bases, and 17 bases separated the two germline ends. In DNA, the CDR3 is TGTGCCAGCAGTTGGGGGCGGCGAGCGATCGAGCAGTACTTC. It encodes CASSWGRRAIEQYF.

DNA for the CDR3: TGTGCCAGTAGTATTGGGAATGGGCCCCAGCATTTT. This codes for CASSIGNGPQHF. The chain employs TRBV19 and TRBJ1-5, with D hard to call. Germline V gene lookup returns CDR1 LNHDA and CDR2 SQIVND (reference sequence). This CDR3 is built from 12 residues. V gave up 3 bases and J gave up 9 bases, with 9 bases separating them.

The chain uses TRBV9 and TRBJ2-5; maybe TRBD1 (6 bases). Looked up from germline, CDR1 is SGDLS and CDR2 is YYNGEE. Trimming pared 3 bases from V and 0 bases from J, leaving 9 bases between. The CDR3 runs to 14 residues. CDR3 sequence (DNA): TGTGCCAGCAGCGGCTGGGACAACCAAGAGACCCAGTACTTC. It encodes CASSGWDNQETQYF.

The rearrangement uses TRBV20-1 and TRBJ1-2, with a possible D match to TRBD1 (5 bases). The V gene lost 4 bases and the J gene lost 0 bases, with 12 bases spanning the gap. The CDR3 extends over 14 amino acids. The germline V gene has CDR1 DFQATT and CDR2 SNEGSKA (reference sequence). The CDR3 here is CSATYGGTNYGYTF. The CDR3 nucleotides read TGCAGTGCTACGTACGGGGGAACTAACTATGGCTACACCTTC.

The chain joins TRBV19 to TRBJ1-1; 9 bases fit TRBD1. Germline V CDR1 and CDR2: LNHDA, SQIVND (reference sequence). This CDR3 comprises 13 residues. V lost 10 bases, J lost 1 base, and 4 bases stayed unmatched. CDR3 bases: TGTGCCATCAGGGACAGGGCGAACACTGAAGCTTTCTTT. Translated: CAIRDRANTEAFF.